These 20 T cell receptor beta chains were sequenced from one sample in a study of T cells in Graves' hyperthyroidism and ophthalmopathy. Researchers amplified the TCR beta CDR3 regions from RNA transcripts. HTBI primers were used for first-round RT-PCR of the TCR CDR3. A single record per CDR3 protein comes from TCRdb applying MiXCR to the multiplex PCR reads. This table has 310,000 or so distinct CDR3 sequences, approximately 17% appearing once. The sequenced sample consisted of blood. These TCRs come from an older woman with Graves' ophthalmopathy.

Turning to this clonotype: Compared with germline, one end of the junction differs, possibly owing to a read error. This chain connects TRBV14 to TRBJ1-6; the match to TRBD1 covers 7 bases. Germline V gives CDR1 SGHDN, CDR2 FVKESK. This CDR3 comprises 16 residues. DNA of the CDR3: TGTGCCAGCAGCCAAGATGGGGGACAGTATAGTTCACCCCTCCACTTT. Protein: CASSQDGGQYSSPLHF.

This clonotype was counted at least ten times. The rearrangement uses TRBV7-2 and TRBJ2-7; 9 nucleotides agree with TRBD2. Trimming removed 0 bases from V and 4 bases from J; junction bases left unmatched: 1. The germline V gene encodes CDR1 SGHTA and CDR2 FQGNSA. The CDR3 is 14 amino acids. Here the CDR3 DNA reads TGTGCCAGCAGCTTAGCAGCGGGAGGTTACGAGCAGTACTTC. Its translation is CASSLAAGGYEQYF.

This clonotype was recorded a few times. The rearrangement uses TRBV27 and TRBJ1-2, with TRBD1 matching over 7 bases. The germline V gene has CDR1 MNHEY and CDR2 SMNVEV (reference sequence). CDR3 length equals 13 residues. V lost 0 bases to trimming and J lost 14 bases; unmatched junction nucleotides: 9. DNA of the CDR3: TGTGCCAGCAGTTTATCTGGGGACAGCTTGGGTACCTTC. Its protein is CASSLSGDSLGTF.

The chain uses TRBV6-2 or TRBV6-3 and TRBJ1-2, with D unclear. The V and J ends lost 5 bases and 4 bases respectively, with 17 bases between them. The CDR3 runs 15 residues. CDR1 and CDR2 from the germline V gene are MNHEY and SVGEGT. CDR3 in DNA: TGTGCCAGCAGTACCGGGAAGGGCTTTTCCTATGGCTACACCTTC. As protein: CASSTGKGFSYGYTF.

The gene calls are TRBV6-1 and TRBJ1-3; D call uncertain. There are 14 residues in the CDR3. V lost 5 bases, J lost 0 bases, and 8 bases lay in between. Germline loops: CDR1 MNHNS, CDR2 SASEGT. CDR3 sequence: CASSPNSSGNTIYF. The CDR3 DNA sequence: TGTGCCAGCAGTCCCAACAGCTCTGGAAACACCATATATTTT.

The J gene is TRBJ2-2, the V gene TRBV5-1; D gene unclear. Per the germline V gene, CDR1 is SGHRS and CDR2 is YFSETQ. The CDR3 spans 15 residues. V was clipped by 0 bases and J by 3 bases, with 9 bases between them. The CDR3 region is CASSLAPGYTGELFF. The CDR3, as DNA: TGCGCCAGCAGCTTGGCTCCCGGGTACACCGGGGAGCTGTTTTTT.

This clonotype showed up many times. V usage is TRBV6-2 or TRBV6-3 and J usage is TRBJ1-5; no definite D call. V was cut by 5 bases and J by 3 bases, with 17 bases left in between. This CDR3 spans 16 amino acids. CDR1 and CDR2 (germline): MNHEY, SVGEGT. The CDR3 DNA reads as TGTGCCAGCAGTCCACAGTCGACGGGTAACAATCAGCCCCAGCATTTT. This gives the protein CASSPQSTGNNQPQHF.

This clonotype was seen at least ten times. The gene calls are TRBV20-1 and TRBJ1-1, with TRBD1 identical over 7 bases. The J segment lost 1 base and the V segment lost 3 bases, leaving 5 bases of the junction unmatched. Germline CDR1 reads DFQATT; CDR2 reads SNEGSKA (reference sequence). CDR3 size: 14 residues. CDR3 coding DNA: TGCAGTGCTAGGCTACAGGGGCCGAACACTGAAGCTTTCTTT. Amino acid sequence: CSARLQGPNTEAFF.

In this sample, this clonotype turned up many times. This chain uses TRBV5-1 with TRBJ1-4; the D gene is possibly TRBD1 (5 bases). CDR3 length: 15 amino acids. V dropped 5 bases and J dropped 8 bases, with 19 bases sitting between them. CDR1 is SGHRS, CDR2 YFSETQ, per germline. DNA for the CDR3: TGCGCCAGCAGGGACCAAGTGGACATGTCCGAAAAACTGTTTTTT. Residues: CASRDQVDMSEKLFF.

A few counts support this clonotype. The chain joins TRBV20-1 to TRBJ1-6, with a weak D call TRBD1 (5 bases). This CDR3 comprises 14 residues. Per the germline V gene, CDR1 is DFQATT and CDR2 is SNEGSKA (reference sequence). The V end lost 2 bases, the J end lost 14 bases, and 19 bases lay between the germline ends. The CDR3 region has the DNA TGCAGTGCTAGACGCCCGGGACCGGTGGAAACCCTCCACTTT. Translated: CSARRPGPVETLHF.

This clonotype was seen many times. V is TRBV27 and J is TRBJ1-1; D unresolved. V was pared by 6 bases and J by 1 base, with 12 bases between. Germline loops: CDR1 MNHEY, CDR2 SMNVEV (reference sequence). This CDR3 spans 14 amino acids. CDR3 coding DNA: TGTGCCAGCAGAATGGACCCAAAGAACACTGAAGCTTTCTTT. Its protein product is CASRMDPKNTEAFF.

The chain couples TRBV5-6 to TRBJ1-1; D uncertain. CDR1 and CDR2 from the germline V gene are SGHDT and YYEEEE. CDR3 length equals 15 residues. V was pared by 4 bases and J by 7 bases, with 20 bases between. The CDR3 coding sequence is TGTGCCAGCAGCCCATACTTGGAGGATAGTGATGAAGCTTTCTTT. It specifies CASSPYLEDSDEAFF.

This clonotype was recorded at least ten times. V is TRBV30 and J is TRBJ1-1; D unresolved. Germline V gene sequence: CDR1 GTSNPN, CDR2 SVGIG (reference sequence). Between the trimmed V and J ends, which lost 0 bases and 5 bases, there was a span of 10 bases. The CDR3 is made up of 13 amino acids. The CDR3: CAWSVLTGTEAFF. DNA of the CDR3: TGTGCCTGGAGTGTACTTACCGGGACTGAAGCTTTCTTT. The full variable domain, in which reference TRBV30 and TRBJ1-1 provide the parts outside the CDR3, is SQTIHQWPATLVQPVGSPLSLECTVEGTSNPNLYWYRQAAGRGLQLLFYSVGIGQISSEVPQNLSASRPQDRQFILSSKKLLLSDSGFYLCAWSVLTGTEAFFGQGTRLTVV.

The V and J genes are TRBV14 and TRBJ1-2; D not certain. CDR1 and CDR2 from the germline V gene are SGHDN and FVKESK. The germline V and J ends were trimmed by 6 bases and 0 bases, with 14 bases remaining between them. This CDR3 spans 15 amino acids. CDR3 nucleotides: TGTGCCAGCAGTCCTTTGGGAAATACTAACTATGGCTACACCTTC. Translation gives CASSPLGNTNYGYTF.

V gene TRBV4-2 combines with J gene TRBJ2-7; a possible D gene is TRBD2 (5 bases). The CDR3 sequence is 15 residues long. Germline assignment: CDR1 LGHNA and CDR2 YNFKEQ. Trimming pared 0 bases from V and 2 bases from J, leaving 11 bases between. The CDR3 coding sequence is TGTGCCAGCAGCCAAGACTTGGACTCAGCCTACGAGCAGTACTTC. It codes for CASSQDLDSAYEQYF.

The chain combines TRBV6-2 or TRBV6-3 with TRBJ1-6; no clear D. The CDR3 sequence is 14 residues long. Germline CDR1 MNHEY, CDR2 SVGEGT. V shed 4 bases and J shed 10 bases, with 14 bases lying between them. The CDR3 protein is CASSFRHNSSPLHF. The CDR3 DNA sequence: TGTGCCAGCAGTTTTCGGCACAACAGCTCACCCCTCCACTTT.

This clonotype was counted many times. The rearrangement links TRBV2 to TRBJ1-5; D is undetermined. Trimming shortened V by 4 bases and J by 2 bases, and 9 bases separated the two germline ends. The CDR3 runs 14 residues. CDR1 and CDR2 from the germline V gene are SNHLY and FYNNEI. In DNA, the CDR3 is TGTGCCAGCAGTGTCGAGACGCGCAATCAGCCCCAGCATTTT. Translation gives CASSVETRNQPQHF. Full variable domain (outside the CDR3, taken from reference TRBV2 and TRBJ1-5): EPEVTQTPSHQVTQMGQEVILRCVPISNHLYFYWYRQILGQKVEFLVSFYNNEISEKSEIFDDQFSVERPDGSNFTLKIRSTKLEDSAMYFCASSVETRNQPQHFGDGTRLSIL.

V gene TRBV7-2 combines with J gene TRBJ2-1; TRBD1 or TRBD2 may be the D gene (5 bases each). CDR1 and CDR2 from the germline V gene are SGHTA and FQGNSA. Deletions cut 5 bases from V and 0 bases from J, with 17 bases between. The CDR3 runs to 17 residues. CDR3 sequence (DNA): TGTGCCAGCAGCACACCCCTGGGGGTACCCTCCTACAATGAGCAGTTCTTC. Translated, it gives CASSTPLGVPSYNEQFF.

This clonotype has ten or more counts. The chain carries TRBV28 and TRBJ2-1, with 12 bases that match TRBD2. Germline assignment: CDR1 MDHEN and CDR2 SYDVKM. The V segment lost 6 bases and the J segment 3 bases; nucleotides outside the gene matches: 6. This CDR3 contains 16 residues. In DNA, the CDR3 is TGTGCCAGCAGGAGACTAGCGGGAGCGAACTACAATGAGCAGTTCTTC. This codes for CASRRLAGANYNEQFF.

This clonotype was counted many times. This chain connects TRBV6-6 to TRBJ2-5; D is uncertain. Trimming removed 0 bases from V and 3 bases from J, with 17 bases in between. Germline V gene lookup returns CDR1 MNHNY and CDR2 SVGAGI (reference sequence). CDR3 length: 17 amino acids. The chain's CDR3 is CASSYSMELTQKETQYF. In DNA, the CDR3 is TGTGCCAGCAGTTACTCGATGGAGCTAACCCAGAAAGAGACCCAGTACTTC.